What follows is one T cell receptor (beta chain) and its context. Its cognate antigen is unknown. Primers: 60 Vbeta forward and 13 Jbeta reverse. Generated by immunoSEQ multiplex PCR, the TCRdb table keeps only in-frame clones and is missing some. The sample has approximately 160,000 clones; approximately 80% are singletons. These data belong to a study of cytomegalovirus exposure and HLA in healthy donors. In the study overall: HLA-typed donors contributed around 88 million unique TCRs, which were held in an early data release.

Germline CDR1 and CDR2: LNHDA and SQIVND (reference sequence). With 5 bases clipped from V and 2 bases from J, the junction kept 8 bases outside the gene matches. CDR3 size: 18 residues. Study results and caveats: An analysis done earlier found most TCR beta V segments productive about 87% or about 30% of the time.

Nominally healthy donors were sampled, though unrecorded immune exposures were likely. The chain joins TRBV19 to TRBJ2-6; 11 bases are a match to TRBD1. The specimen was PBMCs. The sequence was collected from a female donor in good health and CMV-seronegative. As DNA, the CDR3 is TGTGCCAGTAGTGGACAGGGGGCCGCACAGGCTGGGGCCAACGTCCTGACTTTC. Translation gives CASSGQGAAQAGANVLTF.